A selection of T cell receptor beta chains follows, all from one sample in a study of CD8 T cells in ankylosing spondylitis. TCRdb reprocessed the 5' RACE reads via MiXCR and lists one record per CDR3 protein. The sample lists just over 350,000 distinct CDR3 sequences; about 20% were seen once. Sequencing was performed on blood, either unsorted or a sorted T cell fraction (not recorded which). These receptors were taken from a male donor with ankylosing spondylitis or in good health (not recorded which). The CDR3 runs from the conserved cysteine through the conserved F or W. D genes are given only for firm matches. Clone size, where shown, is once, few, many, or a class for clones that have expanded.

J | size | V | D | DNA | CDR3
TRBJ2-1 | - | TRBV9 | - | TGTGCCAGCAGCGTAGCGGCGGCCTCCTACAATGAGCAGTTCTTC | CASSVAAASYNEQFF
TRBJ2-3 | - | TRBV20-1 | TRBD2 | TGCAGTGCGGAGACTAGCGGAGGAGATACGCAGTATTTT | CSAETSGGDTQYF
TRBJ2-1 | - | TRBV7-9 | - | TGTGCCACCAGGCGGCCGGCCACCTCCTACAATGAGCAGTTCTTC | CATRRPATSYNEQFF
TRBJ1-2 | - | TRBV12-3/TRBV12-4 | TRBD1 | TGTGCCAGCAGTTGGGACAGGGGGCCCGGCTACACCTTC | CASSWDRGPGYTF
TRBJ2-1 | - | TRBV9 | - | TGTGCCAGCAGCGTAACCCCACTAGATTCGGTTGAGCAGTTCTTC | CASSVTPLDSVEQFF
TRBJ2-7 | few | TRBV11-2 | TRBD1 | TGTGCCAGCAGCTTTGGGACAGCTTCGTTTTACGAGCAGTACTTC | CASSFGTASFYEQYF
TRBJ2-6 | few | TRBV4-1 | TRBD1 | TGCGCCAGCAGCCCCTCCGGGACAGTGCGATTTGGGGCCAACGTCCTGACTTTC | CASSPSGTVRFGANVLTF
TRBJ2-6 | once | TRBV4-1 | - | TGCGCCAGCAGCCAAGGGACAGAAAACGTCCTGACTTTC | CASSQGTENVLTF
TRBJ2-7 | - | TRBV7-9 | - | TGTGCCAGCAGCTTAGGATCGGCAGGAGCCTACGAGCAGTACTTC | CASSLGSAGAYEQYF
TRBJ2-7 | few | TRBV15 | - | TGTGCCACCAGCAGAGATTTGGGCGTAGGCTACGAGCAGTACTTC | CATSRDLGVGYEQYF
TRBJ2-3 | - | TRBV3-1 | TRBD2 | TGTGCCAGCAGCCAATCTAGCGGGGGGTCCCCTAGCACAGATACGCAGTATTTT | CASSQSSGGSPSTDTQYF
TRBJ2-1 | few | TRBV5-1 | - | TGCGCCAGCAGCACGACCGGGGGCCTGAGTAATGAGCAGTTCTTC | CASSTTGGLSNEQFF
TRBJ2-1 | few | TRBV3-1 | - | TGTGCCAGCAGCCAAGACGAGGGGGAGAATGAGCAGTTCTTC | CASSQDEGENEQFF
TRBJ2-5 | few | TRBV11-2 | - | TGTGCCAGCAGCTCCGAGGGCTGGACCCAGTACTTC | CASSSEGWTQYF
TRBJ2-3 | - | TRBV5-6 | - | TGTGCCAGCAGCTCGGTGCCAGATACGCAGTATTTT | CASSSVPDTQYF
TRBJ2-7 | - | TRBV20-1 | TRBD1 | TGCAGTGCTCATGGACAGGAGCCAGTTTACGAGCAGTACTTC | CSAHGQEPVYEQYF
TRBJ1-4 | few | TRBV5-1 | - | TGCGCCAGCTCCCGGGGGCTAGCAACTAATGAAAAACTGTTTTTT | CASSRGLATNEKLFF
TRBJ2-7 | few | TRBV12-3/TRBV12-4 | TRBD1 | TGTGCCAGCAGTCAGACAGGGGGCTTATCTTACGAGCAGTACTTC | CASSQTGGLSYEQYF
TRBJ2-5 | - | TRBV12-3/TRBV12-4 | - | TGTGCCAGCAGTTTAGTTTTTTCTAATCAAGAGACCCAGTACTTC | CASSLVFSNQETQYF
TRBJ2-5 | few | TRBV7-2 | - | TGTGCCAGCAGCTTAAACAGGGAGCAAGAGACCCAGTACTTC | CASSLNREQETQYF
TRBJ1-1 | few | TRBV10-1 | - | TGCGCCAGCAGTGATAGAGCAGGGCGGGAGGGAACTGAAGCTTTCTTT | CASSDRAGREGTEAFF
TRBJ2-1 | many | TRBV10-3 | - | TGTGCCATCAGCCAGGGGACCTACAATGAGCAGTTCTTC | CAISQGTYNEQFF